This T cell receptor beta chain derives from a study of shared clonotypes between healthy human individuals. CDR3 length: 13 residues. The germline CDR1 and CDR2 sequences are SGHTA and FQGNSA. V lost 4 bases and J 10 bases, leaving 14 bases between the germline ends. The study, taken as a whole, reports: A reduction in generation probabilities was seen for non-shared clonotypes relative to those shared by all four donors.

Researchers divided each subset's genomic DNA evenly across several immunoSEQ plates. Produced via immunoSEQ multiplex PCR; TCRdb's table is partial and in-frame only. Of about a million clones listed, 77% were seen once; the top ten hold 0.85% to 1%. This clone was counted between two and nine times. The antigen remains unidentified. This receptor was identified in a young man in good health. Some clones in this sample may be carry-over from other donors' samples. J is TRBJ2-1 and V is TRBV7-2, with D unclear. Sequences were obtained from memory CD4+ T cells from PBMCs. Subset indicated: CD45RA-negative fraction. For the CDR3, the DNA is TGTGCCAGCAGCTCGCAGTACGGCGGCGAGCAGTTCTTC. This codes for CASSSQYGGEQFF.